Listed below are T cell receptor beta chains from one sample, sequenced in a study of cytomegalovirus exposure and HLA in healthy donors. The data were produced by immunoSEQ multiplex PCR, yet TCRdb's version contains in-frame clones alone and is incomplete. This sample has roughly 130,000 clones, with around 70% found just once. The specimen was PBMCs. Receptors were obtained from a man aged 35-49 years in good health and CMV-seropositive. CDR3s include the opening cysteine and the closing phenylalanine or tryptophan. D genes are given only for firm matches. Size values are once, few and many counts, or a class for expanded clones, and some rows have none.

V gene: TRBV10-1; clone size: .; D gene: .; CDR3 length: 13; J gene: TRBJ1-1; CDR3 DNA: TGCGCCAGCAGCAAACCAGGGCCGACTGAAGCTTTCTTT; CDR3 protein: CASSKPGPTEAFF
V gene: TRBV11-3; clone size: few; D gene: .; CDR3 length: 14; J gene: TRBJ1-1; CDR3 DNA: TGTGCCAGCAGCTCATCGGTACTGAACACTGAAGCTTTCTTT; CDR3 protein: CASSSSVLNTEAFF
V gene: TRBV28; clone size: .; D gene: TRBD2; CDR3 length: 19; J gene: TRBJ2-3; CDR3 DNA: TGTGCCAGCAGTCATCGAACTAGCGGGAACCAATACTACACAGATACGCAGTATTTT; CDR3 protein: CASSHRTSGNQYYTDTQYF
V gene: TRBV4-1; clone size: .; D gene: .; CDR3 length: 13; J gene: TRBJ1-5; CDR3 DNA: TGCGCCAGCAGCCAAGACCCCGGTGGGCCCCAGCATTTT; CDR3 protein: CASSQDPGGPQHF
V gene: TRBV18; clone size: .; D gene: .; CDR3 length: 13; J gene: TRBJ2-5; CDR3 DNA: TGTGCCAGCTCACCGGGGCTTGGAGAGACCCAGTACTTC; CDR3 protein: CASSPGLGETQYF
V gene: TRBV19; clone size: .; D gene: .; CDR3 length: 15; J gene: TRBJ1-5; CDR3 DNA: TGTGCCAGTAGTATCAGACAGGATAGCAATCAGCCCCAGCATTTT; CDR3 protein: CASSIRQDSNQPQHF
V gene: TRBV27; clone size: once; D gene: .; CDR3 length: 14; J gene: TRBJ1-2; CDR3 DNA: TGTGCCAGCAGGGAGGGAGACACTAACTATGGCTACACCTTC; CDR3 protein: CASREGDTNYGYTF
V gene: TRBV9; clone size: .; D gene: TRBD1; CDR3 length: 15; J gene: TRBJ2-3; CDR3 DNA: TGTGCCAGCAGCGTAGGGACAGGTGGCACAGATACGCAGTATTTT; CDR3 protein: CASSVGTGGTDTQYF
V gene: TRBV2; clone size: .; D gene: .; CDR3 length: 13; J gene: TRBJ2-3; CDR3 DNA: TGTGCCAGCGGGGCGATTTGGAGAGATACGCAGTATTTT; CDR3 protein: CASGAIWRDTQYF
V gene: TRBV28; clone size: few; D gene: .; CDR3 length: 13; J gene: TRBJ1-6; CDR3 DNA: TGTGCCAGCAGTTTTGGACTCCTATTACCCCTCCACTTT; CDR3 protein: CASSFGLLLPLHF
V gene: TRBV15; clone size: few; D gene: .; CDR3 length: 14; J gene: TRBJ1-2; CDR3 DNA: TGTGCCACCAGCAGTCGGACTTCGGGTCATGGCTACACCTTC; CDR3 protein: CATSSRTSGHGYTF
V gene: TRBV28; clone size: few; D gene: TRBD1; CDR3 length: 15; J gene: TRBJ1-2; CDR3 DNA: TGTGCCAGCAGTACCCGGGACAGGGGTAACTATGGCTACACCTTC; CDR3 protein: CASSTRDRGNYGYTF
V gene: TRBV9; clone size: many; D gene: .; CDR3 length: 15; J gene: TRBJ1-5; CDR3 DNA: TGTGCCAGCAGCGTAGCAGGGGCGCGCGGTCAGCCCCAGCATTTT; CDR3 protein: CASSVAGARGQPQHF
V gene: TRBV7-9; clone size: .; D gene: .; CDR3 length: 14; J gene: TRBJ2-1; CDR3 DNA: TGTGCCAGCAGCTTGGGACAATCCTACAATGAGCAGTTCTTC; CDR3 protein: CASSLGQSYNEQFF
V gene: TRBV30; clone size: .; D gene: .; CDR3 length: 12; J gene: TRBJ2-7; CDR3 DNA: TGTGCCTGGAGCCGCCAGGCACGGGAGCAGTACTTC; CDR3 protein: CAWSRQAREQYF
V gene: TRBV15; clone size: .; D gene: TRBD1; CDR3 length: 12; J gene: TRBJ2-7; CDR3 DNA: TGTGCCACCAGCAGTGGACAGGGGGGGCAGTACTTC; CDR3 protein: CATSSGQGGQYF
V gene: TRBV5-8; clone size: .; D gene: .; CDR3 length: 16; J gene: TRBJ2-7; CDR3 DNA: TGTGCCAGCAGCTTGGGTAGGGGCAATTTAGCCTACGAGCAGTACTTC; CDR3 protein: CASSLGRGNLAYEQYF
V gene: TRBV30; clone size: .; D gene: .; CDR3 length: 14; J gene: TRBJ1-1; CDR3 DNA: TGTGCCTGGAGTGTTAAACGGACAGTTTCTGAAGCTTTCTTT; CDR3 protein: CAWSVKRTVSEAFF
V gene: TRBV19; clone size: .; D gene: .; CDR3 length: 13; J gene: TRBJ2-7; CDR3 DNA: TGTGCCAGTAGTTCAGACTACAACTACGAGCAGTACTTC; CDR3 protein: CASSSDYNYEQYF
V gene: TRBV11-2; clone size: .; D gene: TRBD1; CDR3 length: 15; J gene: TRBJ2-7; CDR3 DNA: TGTGCCAGCAGCTTTGCCCCGGGACAGGTCTACGAGCAGTACTTC; CDR3 protein: CASSFAPGQVYEQYF
V gene: TRBV21-1; clone size: .; D gene: .; CDR3 length: 20; J gene: TRBJ2-2; CDR3 DNA: TGTGCCAGCAGCAAAGCGCAGTTCCCTAAGGGACTAGCAGTATCCGGGGAGCTGTTTTTT; CDR3 protein: CASSKAQFPKGLAVSGELFF
V gene: TRBV7-2; clone size: .; D gene: TRBD1; CDR3 length: 17; J gene: TRBJ1-5; CDR3 DNA: TGTGCCAGCAGCTTCCTCCGGGACAGGGATGGCAATCAGCCCCAGCATTTT; CDR3 protein: CASSFLRDRDGNQPQHF
V gene: TRBV19; clone size: few; D gene: TRBD1; CDR3 length: 16; J gene: TRBJ1-3; CDR3 DNA: TGTGCCAGTAGTCCCCTTAAAGGGGGCTCCGGAAACACCATATATTTT; CDR3 protein: CASSPLKGGSGNTIYF
V gene: TRBV28; clone size: .; D gene: TRBD1; CDR3 length: 15; J gene: TRBJ2-7; CDR3 DNA: TGTGCCAGCAGTTACTATCGACAGGGTCGATACGAGCAGTACTTC; CDR3 protein: CASSYYRQGRYEQYF
V gene: TRBV7-9; clone size: once; D gene: .; CDR3 length: 16; J gene: TRBJ1-2; CDR3 DNA: TGTGCCAGCAGAACCGACATCACCGGGACATTGGGTGGCTACACCTTC; CDR3 protein: CASRTDITGTLGGYTF
V gene: TRBV7-8; clone size: .; D gene: .; CDR3 length: 14; J gene: TRBJ1-2; CDR3 DNA: TGTGCCAGCAGCCAAGAAACAGGGTTTCAGGGCTACACCTTC; CDR3 protein: CASSQETGFQGYTF
V gene: TRBV5-1; clone size: .; D gene: TRBD2; CDR3 length: 13; J gene: TRBJ2-7; CDR3 DNA: TGCGCCAGCAGTCTAGCGGGATCCAACGAGCAGTACTTC; CDR3 protein: CASSLAGSNEQYF
V gene: TRBV7-9; clone size: .; D gene: .; CDR3 length: 14; J gene: TRBJ1-6; CDR3 DNA: TGTGCCAGCAGCGGGGCACAGCTAAATTCACCCCTCCACTTT; CDR3 protein: CASSGAQLNSPLHF
V gene: TRBV5-1; clone size: .; D gene: .; CDR3 length: 14; J gene: TRBJ1-5; CDR3 DNA: TGCGCCAGCAGCTTGGACAGTAGCAATCAGCCCCAGCATTTT; CDR3 protein: CASSLDSSNQPQHF
V gene: TRBV29-1; clone size: .; D gene: TRBD2; CDR3 length: 15; J gene: TRBJ2-5; CDR3 DNA: TGCAGCGTCAAGGGAGGGCGGGAGGATCGGGAGACCCAGTACTTC; CDR3 protein: CSVKGGREDRETQYF
V gene: TRBV30; clone size: .; D gene: .; CDR3 length: 11; J gene: TRBJ2-5; CDR3 DNA: TGTGCCTGGAGGGAGGAGGAGACCCAGTACTTC; CDR3 protein: CAWREEETQYF
V gene: TRBV5-1; clone size: .; D gene: .; CDR3 length: 16; J gene: TRBJ2-2; CDR3 DNA: TGCGCCAGCGGCTTGACACAGATCGCGAACACCGGGGAGCTGTTTTTT; CDR3 protein: CASGLTQIANTGELFF
V gene: TRBV6-5; clone size: .; D gene: .; CDR3 length: 14; J gene: TRBJ1-3; CDR3 DNA: TGTGCCAGCAGTCCTTATGTTTCTGGAAACACCATATATTTT; CDR3 protein: CASSPYVSGNTIYF
V gene: TRBV5-1; clone size: .; D gene: .; CDR3 length: 13; J gene: TRBJ1-6; CDR3 DNA: TGCGCCAGCAGCTCCTCCGAGAATTCACCCCTCCACTTT; CDR3 protein: CASSSSENSPLHF
V gene: TRBV7-8; clone size: few; D gene: .; CDR3 length: 14; J gene: TRBJ2-3; CDR3 DNA: TGTGCCAGCAGAATTCTAGTTGAAGGAGATACGCAGTATTTT; CDR3 protein: CASRILVEGDTQYF
V gene: TRBV5-6; clone size: once; D gene: TRBD2; CDR3 length: 15; J gene: TRBJ2-1; CDR3 DNA: TGTGCCAGCAGCTTGGTGGCTAGCGGGAGAAATGAGCAGTTCTTC; CDR3 protein: CASSLVASGRNEQFF
V gene: TRBV2; clone size: .; D gene: TRBD1; CDR3 length: 14; J gene: TRBJ2-1; CDR3 DNA: TGTGCCACGAGTCCTTCGGGACAGGGGAATGAGCAGTTCTTC; CDR3 protein: CATSPSGQGNEQFF
V gene: TRBV2; clone size: .; D gene: .; CDR3 length: 13; J gene: TRBJ1-1; CDR3 DNA: TGTGCCAGCAGTGTCCAACATAACACTGAAGCTTTCTTT; CDR3 protein: CASSVQHNTEAFF
V gene: TRBV2; clone size: .; D gene: .; CDR3 length: 12; J gene: TRBJ2-3; CDR3 DNA: TGTGCCAGCACCCCCCATCCAGATACGCAGTATTTT; CDR3 protein: CASTPHPDTQYF
V gene: TRBV29-1; clone size: .; D gene: TRBD2; CDR3 length: 15; J gene: TRBJ2-2; CDR3 DNA: TGCAGCGCTATGGGAGGGACTCGTTATGCCGGGGAGCTGTTTTTT; CDR3 protein: CSAMGGTRYAGELFF
V gene: TRBV6-5; clone size: .; D gene: .; CDR3 length: 13; J gene: TRBJ2-2; CDR3 DNA: TGTGCCAGCAGTACACTTCAGGCCGGGGAGCTGTTTTTT; CDR3 protein: CASSTLQAGELFF
V gene: TRBV5-1; clone size: .; D gene: TRBD2; CDR3 length: 15; J gene: TRBJ2-3; CDR3 DNA: TGCGCCAGCAGCTTGGCGGCGGGAGGGGCAGATACGCAGTATTTT; CDR3 protein: CASSLAAGGADTQYF
V gene: TRBV4-1; clone size: .; D gene: .; CDR3 length: 19; J gene: TRBJ2-1; CDR3 DNA: TGCGCCAGCAGCCAAGATAGTCAGGACTACGACCGCTCCTACAATGAGCAGTTCTTC; CDR3 protein: CASSQDSQDYDRSYNEQFF
V gene: TRBV20-1; clone size: .; D gene: .; CDR3 length: 11; J gene: TRBJ2-3; CDR3 DNA: TGCAGTGCTAGAGACGGGGGTACGCAGTATTTT; CDR3 protein: CSARDGGTQYF
V gene: TRBV11-2; clone size: once; D gene: TRBD2; CDR3 length: 15; J gene: TRBJ2-1; CDR3 DNA: TGTGCCAGCAGCTCCATAGCGGGGGGGATAGATGAGCAGTTCTTC; CDR3 protein: CASSSIAGGIDEQFF
V gene: TRBV6-6; clone size: .; D gene: .; CDR3 length: 14; J gene: TRBJ1-5; CDR3 DNA: TGTGCCAGCAGCCTGGACAGAGATGATCAGCCCCAGCATTTT; CDR3 protein: CASSLDRDDQPQHF
V gene: TRBV19; clone size: once; D gene: .; CDR3 length: 14; J gene: TRBJ2-5; CDR3 DNA: TGTGCCAGTAGTATAGTTGGCAGTCAAGAGACCCAGTACTTC; CDR3 protein: CASSIVGSQETQYF
V gene: TRBV7-9; clone size: .; D gene: TRBD2; CDR3 length: 17; J gene: TRBJ2-1; CDR3 DNA: TGTGCCAGCAGCTTAAAACTAGCGGGAGGCCCTTTAAATGAGCAGTTCTTC; CDR3 protein: CASSLKLAGGPLNEQFF
V gene: TRBV11-2; clone size: once; D gene: .; CDR3 length: 16; J gene: TRBJ2-7; CDR3 DNA: TGTGCCAGCAGCTTAGCTCGAACAGGTAGACACTACGAGCAGTACTTC; CDR3 protein: CASSLARTGRHYEQYF
V gene: TRBV5-1; clone size: .; D gene: .; CDR3 length: 15; J gene: TRBJ2-1; CDR3 DNA: TGCGCCAGCAGCTTGGGAGGGGGAACCTACAATGAGCAGTTCTTC; CDR3 protein: CASSLGGGTYNEQFF
V gene: TRBV28; clone size: .; D gene: TRBD1; CDR3 length: 14; J gene: TRBJ1-2; CDR3 DNA: TGTGCCAGCAGCCGGACCGGGACAGAGTATGGCTACACCTTC; CDR3 protein: CASSRTGTEYGYTF
V gene: TRBV9; clone size: .; D gene: TRBD2; CDR3 length: 19; J gene: TRBJ2-1; CDR3 DNA: TGTGCCAGCAGCGTAGAGCCGGGGGGAGCGGGAGTGAGTTTGAATGAGCAGTTCTTC; CDR3 protein: CASSVEPGGAGVSLNEQFF
V gene: TRBV5-1; clone size: once; D gene: TRBD1; CDR3 length: 14; J gene: TRBJ1-2; CDR3 DNA: TGCGCCAGCAGCTACAAGGGACAGGGCAGAGGCTACACCTTC; CDR3 protein: CASSYKGQGRGYTF